Each of the 12 T cell receptor beta chains below was sequenced from the same sample in a study of vaccination and CD4 T cells after COVID-19. The treatment denotes: roughly 10-day PBMC culture with coronavirus spike peptide pools or control peptides (ViraFEST assay). These receptors have no known antigen. An Oncomine TCR Beta short-read assay was used to sequence the DNA from cultured CD4+ T cells. TCRdb ran MiXCR on the PCR reads and lists one entry per CDR3 protein. The sample lists about 4,200 distinct CDR3 sequences; about 20% were seen once. Sample: CD4+ T cells from blood, cultured in vitro. These receptors all come from a human donor who had recovered from COVID-19.

V gene TRBV5-8 combines with J gene TRBJ1-3; D gene ambiguous. Germline CDR1 and CDR2: SGHTS and YDEGEE. Trimming stripped 2 bases from V and 0 bases from J, with 12 bases between. The CDR3 totals 16 residues. CDR3 nucleotides: TGTGCCAGCAGCTTCGGACTGACTGCCTCTGGAAACACCATATATTTT. This codes for CASSFGLTASGNTIYF.

This chain connects TRBV30 to TRBJ1-5; D might be TRBD1 (6 bases). CDR3 length: 16 residues. The germline gives CDR1 GTSNPN, CDR2 SVGIG (reference sequence). V shed 0 bases and J shed 0 bases, with 12 bases lying between them. The CDR3 spells CAWSVGTLYSNQPQHF. CDR3 DNA: TGTGCCTGGAGTGTTGGGACACTTTATAGCAATCAGCCCCAGCATTTT. Complete variable domain (other parts from reference TRBV30 and TRBJ1-5): SQTIHQWPATLVQPVGSPLSLECTVEGTSNPNLYWYRQAAGRGLQLLFYSVGIGQISSEVPQNLSASRPQDRQFILSSKKLLLSDSGFYLCAWSVGTLYSNQPQHFGDGTRLSIL.

There are a few counts of this clonotype. The rearrangement joins TRBV11-3 to TRBJ2-3, with D unclear. This CDR3 is 14 amino acids long. Germline assignment: CDR1 SGHNT and CDR2 YENEEA. V lost 0 bases and J 2 bases, leaving 6 bases between the germline ends. The CDR3, as DNA: TGTGCCAGCAGCTTAGATGCCAACACAGATACGCAGTATTTT. Amino acids: CASSLDANTDTQYF.

The chain is built from TRBV7-8 and TRBJ1-6; tentatively, D is TRBD1 (5 bases). There are 16 residues in the CDR3. In germline, CDR1 is SGHVS, CDR2 FQNEAQ. The germline V and J ends were trimmed by 3 bases and 9 bases, with 18 bases remaining between them. The CDR3 DNA is TGTGCCAGCAGCTTGGGACTAGCTCCGGGGAGTTCACCCCTCCACTTT. Translation gives CASSLGLAPGSSPLHF.

The rearrangement uses TRBV5-1 and TRBJ1-3; D uncertain. Trimming shortened V by 3 bases and J by 0 bases, and 10 bases separated the two germline ends. This CDR3 has 15 amino acids. Per germline, CDR1 SGHRS and CDR2 YFSETQ. CDR3 in DNA: TGCGCCAGCAGCTATGGAAGAAACTCTGGAAACACCATATATTTT. Translating gives CASSYGRNSGNTIYF.

The chain links TRBV5-1 to TRBJ1-1; 7 nucleotides match TRBD1. The germline V gene encodes CDR1 SGHRS and CDR2 YFSETQ. The CDR3 has 13 amino acids. Trimming took 0 bases from V and 4 from J; bases not matched to a gene: 0. The CDR3 bases are TGCGCCAGCAGCTTGGAGGGGGCCACTGAAGCTTTCTTT. Its translation is CASSLEGATEAFF.

This clonotype was seen a few times. The J gene is TRBJ1-1, the V gene TRBV12-3 or TRBV12-4; no firm D call. V lost 3 bases and J lost 0, with 11 bases in between. This CDR3 has 15 amino acids. The CDR3 sequence: CASSFRGAMNTEAFF. The CDR3 DNA is TGTGCCAGCAGTTTTCGGGGAGCTATGAACACTGAAGCTTTCTTT.

This clonotype was counted between two and nine times. This chain links TRBV20-1 with TRBJ1-6; D is undetermined. Germline V gives CDR1 DFQATT, CDR2 SNEGSKA (reference sequence). The CDR3 is 15 residues long. V gave up 6 bases and J gave up 3 bases, with 15 bases separating them. The CDR3 DNA is TGCAGTGCCAGGAGGGAGGGCGGCTATAATTCACCCCTCCACTTT. Translation gives CSARREGGYNSPLHF.

The chain joins TRBV7-9 to TRBJ1-6; TRBD1 is a possible D gene (6 bases). The V and J ends lost 6 bases and 0 bases respectively, with 18 bases between them. CDR1 SEHNR and CDR2 FQNEAQ come from the germline V gene (reference sequence). The CDR3 length is 18 residues. CDR3 coding DNA: TGTGCCAGCAGTCCGCTCTGGGGGGCGAGCTCCTATAATTCACCCCTCCACTTT. This gives the protein CASSPLWGASSYNSPLHF.

This sequence joins TRBV20-1 and TRBJ2-1; TRBD2 matches 8 bases. Germline V CDR1 and CDR2: DFQATT, SNEGSKA (reference sequence). This CDR3 contains 11 residues. V shed 6 bases and J 7 bases; nucleotides not matched to a gene: 2. Here the CDR3 reads CSAERGNEQFF. The CDR3 coding sequence is TGCAGTGCGGAGCGGGGGAATGAGCAGTTCTTC.

This clonotype turned up a few times. The J gene is TRBJ2-3, the V gene TRBV23-1; D could derive from TRBD1 or TRBD2 (6 bases each). TRBV23-1 is recorded as an ORF, its role being uncertain. This CDR3 has 16 amino acids. The germline V and J ends were trimmed by 4 bases and 1 base, with 15 bases remaining between them. CDR3 in amino acids: CASSRTPGGRTDTQYF. The CDR3, as DNA: TGCGCCAGCAGTCGGACCCCCGGGGGCCGCACAGATACGCAGTATTTT.

The V call is TRBV20-1, the J call TRBJ2-1; TRBD1 aligns across 10 bases. Per germline, CDR1 DFQATT and CDR2 SNEGSKA (reference sequence). There are 15 residues in the CDR3. V shed 5 bases and J 7 bases; nucleotides not matched to a gene: 11. CDR3 nucleotides: TGCAGTGCTTTATCGGACAGGGGGGTTACTAATGAGCAGTTCTTC. It codes for CSALSDRGVTNEQFF.